One sample yielded the 9 T cell receptor beta chains listed below, sequenced in a study of T cell responses to AZD1222 COVID-19 vaccine. The data were produced by immunoSEQ multiplex PCR, yet TCRdb's version contains in-frame clones alone and is incomplete. Of approximately 96,000 clones listed, 86% were seen once; the top ten hold more than 5%. Sequencing used peripheral blood, obtained 28 days after the second AZD1222 dose. The receptors come from an adult who received the AZD1222 COVID-19 vaccine.

CDR3 sequence: CASSSRGGTGELFF. DNA of the CDR3: TGTGCCAGCAGTTCTCGGGGTGGCACCGGGGAGCTGTTTTTT. The chain carries TRBV6-2 or TRBV6-3 and TRBJ2-2; D is perhaps TRBD2 (5 bases). Germline CDR1 reads MNHEY; CDR2 reads SVGEGT. The CDR3 runs to 14 residues. V gave up 4 bases and J gave up 4 bases, with 10 bases separating them.

The rearrangement uses TRBV10-3 and TRBJ1-6; TRBD1 matches 7 bases. This CDR3 contains 15 residues. Germline loops: CDR1 ENHRY, CDR2 SYGVKD. Trimming took 6 bases from V and 8 from J; bases not matched to a gene: 10. For the CDR3, the DNA is TGTGCCATCAGGCCAGGGACAGCCGAAGATTCACCCCTCCACTTT. Translating it yields CAIRPGTAEDSPLHF.

The chain is built from TRBV9 and TRBJ1-6; D ambiguous. The V and J ends lost 3 bases and 7 bases respectively, with 2 bases between them. Germline loops: CDR1 SGDLS, CDR2 YYNGEE. The CDR3 has 11 residues. The CDR3 DNA reads TGTGCCAGCAGCGAAAATTCACCCCTCCACTTT. This translates into CASSENSPLHF.

The rearrangement uses TRBV28 and TRBJ1-3, with a weak D call TRBD1 (5 bases). The CDR3 extends over 13 amino acids. In germline, CDR1 is MDHEN, CDR2 SYDVKM. The germline V and J ends were trimmed by 7 bases and 2 bases, with 9 bases remaining between them. The CDR3 DNA follows: TGTGCCAGCAAGGGACTTGCTGGAAACACCATATATTTT. This codes for CASKGLAGNTIYF.

V gene TRBV29-1 combines with J gene TRBJ1-2, with D unclear. This CDR3 has 12 amino acids. The V end was cut by 4 bases, the J end by 4 bases, with 10 bases between. Germline values: CDR1 SQVTM, CDR2 ANQGSEA. The CDR3 DNA is TGCAGCGTTGGCTTTGACGGCTATGGCTACACCTTC. Protein sequence: CSVGFDGYGYTF.

This chain connects TRBV7-9 to TRBJ2-3, with D maybe TRBD2 (6 bases). The CDR3 sequence is 16 residues long. V dropped 1 base and J dropped 0 bases, with 11 bases sitting between them. CDR1 is SEHNR, CDR2 FQNEAQ, per germline (reference sequence). The CDR3 spells CASSLGTNPSTDTQYF. In DNA form, the CDR3 reads TGTGCCAGCAGCTTAGGGACTAATCCTAGCACAGATACGCAGTATTTT.

The CDR3 region is CASSLLIAGQETQYF. CDR3 DNA sequence: TGTGCCAGCAGCTTATTAATAGCGGGCCAAGAGACCCAGTACTTC. The V and J genes are TRBV11-2 and TRBJ2-5; TRBD2 agrees at 7 bases. The V gene end was trimmed by 2 bases and the J gene end by 1 base; junction bases not matched to a gene: 4. Germline CDR1 and CDR2: SGHAT and FQNNGV. This CDR3 comprises 15 residues.

The V gene is TRBV5-6, the J gene TRBJ1-1; D is unclear. CDR3 length equals 14 residues. Trimming stripped 4 bases from V and 7 bases from J, with 17 bases between. CDR1 is SGHDT and CDR2 is YYEEEE in the germline V gene. The CDR3 reads CASSAPPGYSEAFF. The CDR3, as DNA: TGTGCCAGCAGCGCCCCTCCCGGTTACAGTGAAGCTTTCTTT.

This rearrangement joins TRBV10-2 to TRBJ2-7; possibly TRBD1 for D (6 bases). Germline lookup yields CDR1 WSHSY and CDR2 SAAADI. The CDR3 consists of 16 residues. V was trimmed by 6 bases and J by 1 base, leaving 19 bases between them. In DNA form, the CDR3 reads TGCGCCAGCAGACTATCAGGTGGCAGGGGATCCTACGAGCAGTACTTC. Translation gives CASRLSGGRGSYEQYF.